One sample yielded the 17 T cell receptor beta chains listed below, sequenced in a study of blood T cell repertoires in COVID-19. Sequencing was performed with immunoSEQ multiplex PCR; in TCRdb, only in-frame clones are kept and a portion is missing. The sample yields 100,000 to 150,000 clones, 87% seen once. Sequences were obtained from peripheral blood. The receptors come from a woman aged 60-75 years with acute or convalescent COVID-19.

This clone was recorded a few times. At one end, the junction sequence differs from germline, possibly due to a read error. This rearrangement joins TRBV7-7 to TRBJ2-1; 7 positions agree with TRBD2. The V gene's germline CDR1 is SSHAT and CDR2 FNYEAQ (reference sequence). There are 17 residues in the CDR3. The DNA of the CDR3 is TGTGCTAGCAGCCCGGAATATCTCGTTGGGGGGGTCAATGAGCAGTTCTTC. It codes for CASSPEYLVGGVNEQFF.

CDR3 nucleotides: TGCAGCGTGGCGGGGCGCAACTATGGCTACACCTTC. This gives the protein CSVAGRNYGYTF. The chain has TRBV29-1 and TRBJ1-2, with TRBD1 as a possible D gene (5 bases). V was clipped by 6 bases and J by 2 bases, with 10 bases between them. The CDR3 extends over 12 amino acids. Germline V gene data show CDR1 as SQVTM and CDR2 as ANQGSEA.

Points on this clone: The sample has other DNA sequences that encode this CDR3 too. The V call is TRBV9, the J call TRBJ2-5, with 8 bases matching TRBD2. This CDR3 is 15 amino acids long. V shed 0 bases and J 4 bases; nucleotides not matched to a gene: 5. Germline loops: CDR1 SGDLS, CDR2 YYNGEE. The CDR3 loop reads CASSVGLAGRETQYF. The CDR3 DNA reads TGTGCCAGCAGCGTAGGGTTAGCGGGACGAGAGACCCAGTACTTC.

In DNA, the CDR3 is TGTGCCGGACTACAGAGCTCCTACAATGAGCAGTTCTTC. Translating it yields CAGLQSSYNEQFF. This chain uses TRBV2 with TRBJ2-1, with TRBD2 as a possible D gene (6 bases). The V gene lost 11 bases and the J gene lost 0 bases, with 11 bases spanning the gap. In germline, CDR1 is SNHLY, CDR2 FYNNEI. CDR3 size: 13 residues.

The genes are TRBV29-1 and TRBJ2-3, with D possibly being TRBD2 (6 bases). Trimming pared 7 bases from V and 4 bases from J, leaving 18 bases between. The CDR3 contains 14 residues. Germline V gene sequence: CDR1 SQVTM, CDR2 ANQGSEA. The CDR3 DNA reads TGCAGCGCCAGTCGGGGAGGTCGCCCAGATACGCAGTATTTT. This codes for CSASRGGRPDTQYF.

This clone was observed a handful of times. The J gene is TRBJ1-1, the V gene TRBV28; 7 nucleotides line up with TRBD1. In germline, CDR1 is MDHEN, CDR2 SYDVKM. Losses at the gene ends were 1 base for V and 0 bases for J; bases not matched to a gene: 8. The CDR3 has 17 residues. For the CDR3, the DNA is TGTGCCAGCAGTTTATTATGGAGGGGGCCCATGAACACTGAAGCTTTCTTT. This encodes CASSLLWRGPMNTEAFF. Full variable domain (remainder filled in from reference TRBV28 and TRBJ1-1): DVKVTQSSRYLVKRTGEKVFLECVQDMDHENMFWYRQDPGLGLRLIYFSYDVKMKEKGDIPEGYSVSREKKERFSLILESASTNQTSMYLCASSLLWRGPMNTEAFFGQGTRLTVV.

This clone was seen only once. J is TRBJ1-1 and V is TRBV5-1, with 9 positions matching TRBD1. The V and J ends lost 1 base and 2 bases, in that order; junction bases with no gene match: 6. This CDR3 contains 16 residues. Per germline, CDR1 SGHRS and CDR2 YFSETQ. The CDR3 bases are TGCGCCAGCAGCTTGACAGGGGGCGGAAGTAACACTGAAGCTTTCTTT. Protein sequence: CASSLTGGGSNTEAFF. The complete variable domain, with remaining parts taken from reference TRBV5-1 and TRBJ1-1, reads KAGVTQTPRYLIKTRGQQVTLSCSPISGHRSVSWYQQTPGQGLQFLFEYFSETQRNKGNFPGRFSGRQFSNSRSEMNVSTLELGDSALYLCASSLTGGGSNTEAFFGQGTRLTVV.

The chain is built from TRBV6-2 or TRBV6-3 and TRBJ2-3; TRBD1 agrees at 9 bases. V gave up 5 bases and J gave up 1 base; unmatched junction bases: 7. The CDR3 consists of 16 residues. Germline V gene data show CDR1 as MNHEY and CDR2 as SVGEGT. CDR3 sequence reads: CASSPGTGRGTDTQYF. CDR3 coding DNA: TGTGCCAGCAGTCCCGGGACAGGGAGGGGCACAGATACGCAGTATTTT.

This clone showed up just a few times. The chain has TRBV6-5 and TRBJ1-6, with 7 bases identical to TRBD1. V gave up 0 bases and J gave up 8 bases; unmatched junction bases: 4. This CDR3 comprises 15 residues. Germline CDR1 is MNHEY and CDR2 is SVGAGI. The CDR3 loop reads CASSYSKGADSPLHF. The CDR3 DNA reads TGTGCCAGCAGTTACTCAAAGGGGGCTGATTCACCCCTCCACTTT.

The chain uses TRBV24-1 and TRBJ2-1; D is unresolved. The CDR3 spans 11 residues. Per the germline V gene, CDR1 is KGHDR and CDR2 is SFDVKD. V was shortened by 1 base and J by 9 bases, with 3 bases between the two germline ends. Here the CDR3 reads CATSDFGEQFF. The CDR3 nucleotides are TGTGCCACCAGTGATTTCGGTGAGCAGTTCTTC.

The V gene is TRBV29-1, the J gene TRBJ1-1, with D unclear. Germline V gene lookup returns CDR1 SQVTM and CDR2 ANQGSEA. The CDR3 is 12 residues long. Deletions cut 3 bases from V and 3 bases from J, with 8 bases between. The CDR3 DNA sequence: TGCAGCGTTGACGTGTCAGACACTGAAGCTTTCTTT. It specifies CSVDVSDTEAFF.

The V call is TRBV7-5, the J call TRBJ2-7; the DNA was not used to check the table's D call, TRBD2. TRBV7-5 is an annotated pseudogene. The length of the CDR3 is 14 residues. The CDR3 DNA sequence: TGTGCCAGAAGCTTAGTTGGTCGGAGAAGGGAGCAGTACGTC. Protein sequence: CARSLVGRRREQYV.

The chain couples TRBV6-1 to TRBJ2-1, with TRBD2 matching 8 bases. Germline V gives CDR1 MNHNS, CDR2 SASEGT. The CDR3 is 15 residues long. Trimming at V came to 3 bases and at J to 4 bases, leaving 5 bases not matched to a gene. DNA of the CDR3: TGTGCCAGCAGTGATTATAGCGGGAAGTACAATGAGCAGTTCTTC. It yields the protein CASSDYSGKYNEQFF.

The chain has TRBV6-5 and TRBJ2-1, with 9 bases lining up with TRBD2. Germline lookup yields CDR1 MNHEY and CDR2 SVGAGI. V was pared by 7 bases and J by 2 bases, with 6 bases of the junction left unmatched. The CDR3 extends over 15 amino acids. CDR3 amino acids: CASTASGIAYNEQFF. DNA for the CDR3: TGTGCCAGCACCGCTAGCGGGATCGCCTACAATGAGCAGTTCTTC.

The chain links TRBV6-6 to TRBJ1-1; TRBD1 might be the D (6 bases). Looked up from germline, CDR1 is MNHNY and CDR2 is SVGAGI (reference sequence). The CDR3 is made up of 14 amino acids. Trimming pared 6 bases from V and 2 bases from J, leaving 13 bases between. The DNA for the CDR3 is TGTGCCAGCAGCTACGGACAGAGTAACACTGAAGCTTTCTTT. Its protein product is CASSYGQSNTEAFF.

V and J are TRBV7-3 and TRBJ2-1, with 7 positions matching TRBD1. Trimming at V came to 3 bases and at J to 2 bases, leaving 7 bases not matched to a gene. This CDR3 has 16 residues. CDR1 is SGHTA, CDR2 FQGTGA, per germline. The CDR3 here is CASSLYRGATYNEQFF. For the CDR3, the DNA is TGTGCCAGCAGCTTGTACAGGGGAGCCACCTACAATGAGCAGTTCTTC.

The chain combines TRBV13 with TRBJ2-4; 9 nucleotides line up with TRBD1. This CDR3 has 14 residues. The germline gives CDR1 PRHDT, CDR2 FYEKMQ (reference sequence). The V segment lost 7 bases and the J segment 3 bases; nucleotides outside the gene matches: 4. The CDR3 region has the DNA TGTGCCAGCACCCGACAGGGGGGCAAAAACATTCAGTACTTC. Translation gives CASTRQGGKNIQYF.